This T cell receptor beta chain was recorded in a study of cytomegalovirus exposure and HLA in healthy donors. Trimming removed 0 bases from V and 1 base from J; junction bases left unmatched: 0. The germline gives CDR1 SGHRS, CDR2 YFSETQ. This CDR3 has 15 amino acids. General observations from the study: Most CMV-associated TCR beta chains appeared HLA-restricted in a later analysis. Follow-up analysis found HLA locus-dependent TCR association rates, highest for DRB1 and lowest for HLA-C. Highly shared sequence variants in one cluster were likely a sequencing artifact.

Vbeta (60) and Jbeta (13) primers were used in the PCR. Measured with immunoSEQ multiplex PCR; TCRdb has only the in-frame clones, and not every one. Of 200,000 or so clones listed, roughly four fifths are singletons. With respect to this clone: Its antigen is unknown. The sample holds other DNA sequences that translate to the same CDR3.

The V call is TRBV5-1, the J call TRBJ2-1; 8 nucleotides line up with TRBD1. The sequence came from a young woman in good health and CMV-seropositive. The sequencing input was PBMCs. This chain's CDR3 is CASSLGQGSYNEQFF. CDR3 nucleotide sequence: TGCGCCAGCAGCTTGGGACAGGGGTCCTACAATGAGCAGTTCTTC.